This T cell receptor (beta chain) appears in the sequencing data of a study of T cells expressing NK-cell markers (dated by TCRdb to about 2020). Study-level background: Roughly 8 donors provided sorted CD3+CD56+NKG2C+, CD3+CD56+NKG2C- and CD3+CD56-NKG2C+ T-cell subsets, whose TCR beta-chain repertoires were profiled. Sequencing of the libraries produced 2 x 150 bp reads on Illumina HiSeq 2000/2500, MiSeq or NextSeq. Among the eight sequenced donors, seven were HCMV-seropositive and one was HCMV-seronegative. The study sequenced eight donors, all healthy volunteers chosen at random: three men and five women.

Per the germline V gene (reference sequence), SGHKS is the CDR1 and YYEKEE is the CDR2. The CDR3 covers 13 residues, taking in both the cysteine and the phenylalanine. No DNA was logged. The study at large found these results: In more than five donors, the dominant CD3+CD56+NKG2C+ clonotypes were found to rank among the top 10 CD8+ clonotypes and to make up about 1.0-7.5% of CD8+ T cells. It remained unclear whether the expanded NKG2C-expressing T cell clones were specific for HCMV antigens. Those dominant clonotypes were again the most abundant among CD3+CD56-NKG2C+ cells in a handful of donors, at 28.3-60.1%.

A word on this clonotype: Its cognate antigen has yet to be identified.

A commercial ELISA kit detecting HCMV-specific IgG in serum was used to determine HCMV serostatus. Ficoll density gradient centrifugation was used to isolate peripheral blood mononuclear cells from blood. Data came from an Illumina HiSeq 2000. TCR beta cDNA libraries were made by 5'RACE template switching that added a universal primer site and unique molecular identifiers. Priming for cDNA synthesis came from the TCR beta constant segment, and two successive PCR amplification steps followed. In the original analysis: MIGEC was used to demultiplex reads and group the reads by UMI, and MiTCR was used to assemble and quantify clonotypes. To remove erroneous sequences, TCR cDNA sequences were retained only when supported by two or more reads. The tcR package was used for downstream repertoire analysis, and clonotypes were matched between fractions using CDR3 nucleotide sequence together with V segment. Antigen specificity was annotated against VDJdb with VDJmatch, allowing one amino acid substitution in CDR3. The reads underwent TCRdb reprocessing, giving one record for each CDR3 protein sequence and no DNA. The V and J calls follow TCRdb's processing rather than the paper's. The table held for this sample gives 200,000 to 300,000 distinct CDR3 sequences. The top ten hold 0.39% of the sample.

The clonotype originates from a man between 18 and 35 years old in good health. Donor details come from another sample of the same person, matched by shared clones. Specimen: blood T cells: a sorted CD56 or NKG2C T cell subset, CD4+ or CD8+ T cells, or bulk PBMC T cells (not recorded which). The chain links TRBV5-5 with TRBJ2-1; no DNA is available, so the TRBD2 call from TCRdb remains unchecked. CDR3 protein: CASSLLARNEQFF.